The 2 T cell receptor beta chains in this list originate from one sample, sequenced in a study of follicular helper T cells after annual influenza vaccination. Assay: immunoSEQ multiplex PCR; the TCRdb copy retains only in-frame clones and omits some. Of 8,000 to 13,000 clones in the sample, 70% to 90% are singletons; the top ten hold 0.3% to 0.5%. As to time point: 2015-2016 season, 7 days after influenza vaccination. Here the sequenced sample was CXCR5- memory CD4+ T cells sorted from blood, taken 7 days after influenza vaccination. These receptors were collected from an adult who received the influenza vaccine.

This clone was picked up a small number of times. CDR3 DNA: TGCAGCGTTGGGCACGATAGCAATCAGCCCCAGCATTTT. Translating it yields CSVGHDSNQPQHF. The genes are TRBV29-1 and TRBJ1-5; D ambiguous. CDR1 is SQVTM and CDR2 is ANQGSEA in the germline V gene. CDR3 size: 13 residues. The germline V and J ends were trimmed by 4 bases and 0 bases, with 7 bases remaining between them.

V is TRBV29-1 and J is TRBJ1-1, with D unclear. V lost 3 bases and J 0 bases, leaving 5 bases between the germline ends. There are 12 residues in the CDR3. The germline gives CDR1 SQVTM, CDR2 ANQGSEA. For the CDR3, the DNA is TGCAGCGTTGACGGAATGAACACTGAAGCTTTCTTT. It translates to CSVDGMNTEAFF. Supplemented by reference TRBV29-1 and TRBJ1-1, the full variable domain reads SAVISQKPSRDICQRGTSLTIQCQVDSQVTMMFWYRQQPGQSLTLIATANQGSEATYESGFVIDKFPISRPNLTFSTLTVSNMSPEDSSIYLCSVDGMNTEAFFGQGTRLTVV.